This TCR beta chain was sequenced for a study of T cells after yellow fever vaccination. The study, taken as a whole, reports: Clonotypes appearing in both CD4 and CD8 compartments existed, and their share was small.

This clonotype was counted between two and nine times. Its cognate antigen is unknown. 5'RACE template switching generated TCR cDNA, adding a universal primer site and UMIs. Via MiXCR, TCRdb re-called the 5' RACE reads, giving one row per CDR3 protein. The sample shows fewer than 350,000 distinct CDR3 sequences, less than 4.5% of them seen only once. The CDR3 runs to 14 residues. Germline values: CDR1 SGHTA, CDR2 FQGNSA. The junction had 4 bases not matched to a gene; V was cut back by 5 bases and J by 3 bases. The receptor was derived from a man between 18 and 35 years old who received the YFV17D yellow fever vaccine. Sequenced here: PBMCs, sampled on the day of the yellow fever booster vaccination. The chain employs TRBV7-2 and TRBJ1-1; 9 positions agree with TRBD1. In DNA, the CDR3 is TGTGCCAGCAGCGTGACAGGGGGGGACACTGAAGCTTTCTTT. Amino acids: CASSVTGGDTEAFF.